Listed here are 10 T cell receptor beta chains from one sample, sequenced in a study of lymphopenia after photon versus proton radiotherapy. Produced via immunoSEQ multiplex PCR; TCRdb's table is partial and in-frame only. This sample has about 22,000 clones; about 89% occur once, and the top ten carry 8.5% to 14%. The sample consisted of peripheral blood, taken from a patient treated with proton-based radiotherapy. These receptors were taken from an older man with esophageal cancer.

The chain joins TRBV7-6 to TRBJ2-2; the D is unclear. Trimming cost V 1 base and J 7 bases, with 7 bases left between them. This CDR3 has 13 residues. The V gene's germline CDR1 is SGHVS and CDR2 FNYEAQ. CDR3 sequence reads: CASSLGVIGELFF. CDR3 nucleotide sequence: TGTGCCAGCAGCTTAGGGGTTATCGGGGAGCTGTTTTTT.

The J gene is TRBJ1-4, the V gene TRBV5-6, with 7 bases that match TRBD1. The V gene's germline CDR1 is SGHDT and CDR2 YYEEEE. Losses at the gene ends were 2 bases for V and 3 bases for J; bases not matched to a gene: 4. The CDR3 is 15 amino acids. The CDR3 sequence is CASSLTGTANEKLFF. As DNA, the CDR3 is TGTGCCAGCAGCTTAACCGGGACAGCTAATGAAAAACTGTTTTTT.

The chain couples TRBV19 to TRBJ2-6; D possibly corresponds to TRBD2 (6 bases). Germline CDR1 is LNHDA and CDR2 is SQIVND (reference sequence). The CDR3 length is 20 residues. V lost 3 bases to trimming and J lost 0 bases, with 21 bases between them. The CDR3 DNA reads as TGTGCCAGTAGTATGGCTCGCTGGGGGGTTCGCCACTCTGGGGCCAACGTCCTGACTTTC. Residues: CASSMARWGVRHSGANVLTF.

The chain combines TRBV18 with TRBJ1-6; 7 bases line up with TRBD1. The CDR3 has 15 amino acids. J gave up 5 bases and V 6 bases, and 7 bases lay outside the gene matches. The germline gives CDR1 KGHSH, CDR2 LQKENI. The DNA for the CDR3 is TGTGCCAGCTCGCAACAGGGGAACCATAATTCACCCCTCCACTTT. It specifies CASSQQGNHNSPLHF.

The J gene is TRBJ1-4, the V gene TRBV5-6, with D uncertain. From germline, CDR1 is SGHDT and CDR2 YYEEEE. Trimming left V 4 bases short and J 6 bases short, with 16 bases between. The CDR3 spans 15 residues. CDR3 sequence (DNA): TGTGCCAGCAGCAAGGAGGGAAGGAACTATGAAAAACTGTTTTTT. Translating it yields CASSKEGRNYEKLFF.

As DNA, the CDR3 is TGTGCCAGCACTTTTGGAGGACGCCAAGAGACCCAGTACTTC. Its translation: CASTFGGRQETQYF. The rearrangement joins TRBV6-6 to TRBJ2-5; D might be TRBD2 (5 bases). V was shortened by 7 bases and J by 1 base, with 13 bases between the two germline ends. The CDR3 has 14 amino acids. CDR1 is MNHNY, CDR2 SVGAGI, per germline (reference sequence).

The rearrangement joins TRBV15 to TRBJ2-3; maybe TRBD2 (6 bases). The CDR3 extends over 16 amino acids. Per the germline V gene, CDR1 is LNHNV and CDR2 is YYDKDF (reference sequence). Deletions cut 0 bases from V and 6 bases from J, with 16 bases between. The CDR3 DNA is TGTGCCACCAGCAGAGAGCGGGGCCTGATGAGGGATACGCAGTATTTT. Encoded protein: CATSRERGLMRDTQYF.

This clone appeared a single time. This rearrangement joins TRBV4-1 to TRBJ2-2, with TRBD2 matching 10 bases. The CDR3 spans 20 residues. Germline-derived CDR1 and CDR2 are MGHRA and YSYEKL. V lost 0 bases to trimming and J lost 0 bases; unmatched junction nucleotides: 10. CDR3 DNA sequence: TGCGCCAGCAGCCAAGAAGCAGCGGGAGGGTCGGGGCCGAACACCGGGGAGCTGTTTTTT. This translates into CASSQEAAGGSGPNTGELFF.

The CDR3 DNA sequence: TGTGCCTGGGAAAAGCGGACCCTTCATGGCTACACCTTC. This codes for CAWEKRTLHGYTF. This sequence joins TRBV30 and TRBJ1-2; D is uncertain. V was trimmed by 5 bases and J by 6 bases, leaving 16 bases between them. The CDR3 loop spans 13 amino acids. From germline, CDR1 is GTSNPN and CDR2 SVGIG (reference sequence). Full variable domain (rest looked up from reference TRBV30 and TRBJ1-2): SQTIHQWPATLVQPVGSPLSLECTVEGTSNPNLYWYRQAAGRGLQLLFYSVGIGQISSEVPQNLSASRPQDRQFILSSKKLLLSDSGFYLCAWEKRTLHGYTFGSGTRLTVV.

The CDR3 nucleotides read TGCGCCAGCAGCTTGGCTACAGGGGGCATAGACTATGGCTACACCTTC. The encoded protein is CASSLATGGIDYGYTF. The V and J genes are TRBV5-1 and TRBJ1-2; 9 bases agree with TRBD1. CDR1 SGHRS and CDR2 YFSETQ come from the germline V gene. V gave up 0 bases and J gave up 3 bases; unmatched junction bases: 6. The CDR3 covers 16 residues.